This entry lists 22 T cell receptor beta chains sequenced from one sample in a study of T cells in women clearing cervical HPV infection. Data came from immunoSEQ multiplex PCR; TCRdb stores just in-frame clones and leaves some out. This sample's table reports some 24,000 clones. Sequencing was done on a sample of blood buffy coat. The source of these receptors is a woman between 18 and 75 years old with a cervical HPV16 infection that either progressed to CIN3+ or cleared (not recorded which).

CDR3 DNA (partial): TGCGCCAGCAGTCTGAGGTACAGTTGGAATGAG. As protein: CASSLRYSWNE. The whole CDR3 protein reads CASSLRYSWNEQFF. The J gene is TRBJ2-1, the V gene TRBV23-1; D is undetermined. The read ends 3 residues before the CDR3 terminus; that terminus is restored from the germline J gene. TRBV23-1 is given ORF status, its function remaining uncertain. V shed 4 bases and J shed 7 bases, with 14 bases lying between them. The CDR3 is 14 residues long.

Frequency places this clone as medium-sized. With the read ending 3 residues before the CDR3 end, the germline J gene is used to fill in that end. The chain joins TRBV18 to TRBJ2-3; 8 bases map to TRBD2. Germline lookup yields CDR1 KGHSH and CDR2 LQKENI. With 5 bases clipped from V and 8 bases from J, the junction kept 6 bases outside the gene matches. This CDR3 is built from 13 residues. CDR3 loop: CASSDQSGGTQYF. The DNA read from the CDR3 is TGTGCCAGCTCAGATCAAAGCGGGGGTACG.

Points on this clone: The missing CDR3 end, 3 residues past where the read stops, is filled in from the germline J gene. This chain uses TRBV27 with TRBJ2-7, with D possibly matching TRBD1 (5 bases). Germline V gives CDR1 MNHEY, CDR2 SMNVEV (reference sequence). V was trimmed by 3 bases and J by 3 bases, leaving 18 bases between them. This CDR3 spans 16 amino acids. The CDR3 DNA, read in part, is TGTGCCAGCAGTTTGGTCGCTCAGGGCCCTAACTACGAG. It translates to CASSLVAQGPNYE. The full CDR3 protein reads CASSLVAQGPNYEQYF.

Regarding this clone: The read comes to an end 3 residues before the CDR3 does, leaving the germline J gene to fill in the end. The chain recombines TRBV10-2 with TRBJ2-7; a weak D match, TRBD1 (7 bases). Deletions cut 3 bases from V and 2 bases from J, with 8 bases between. Germline V gene lookup returns CDR1 WSHSY and CDR2 SAAADI. CDR3 length equals 13 residues. CDR3 DNA, as far as it was read: TGCGCCAGCAGTGACAGGGGGGCCTACGAG. This codes for CASSDRGAYE. The CDR3 reads in full as CASSDRGAYEQYF.

Notes on this clone: Sequencing ends 3 residues short of the CDR3 end; the germline J gene provides the rest. This chain joins TRBV5-1 and TRBJ2-1; possibly TRBD2 for D (6 bases). The germline V gene encodes CDR1 SGHRS and CDR2 YFSETQ. CDR3 length: 19 amino acids. V was cut by 2 bases and J by 7 bases, with 28 bases left in between. CDR3 residues: CASSFPPSGAGYTTNEQFF. The CDR3 bases that were read are TGCGCCAGCAGCTTTCCACCTTCCGGTGCGGGATACACCACAAATGAG.

As regards this clone: The observed sequence ends 3 residues before the CDR3 terminus, with the missing tail filled in from the germline J gene. The chain employs TRBV18 and TRBJ2-3; 10 nucleotides line up with TRBD1. Germline V gene sequence: CDR1 KGHSH, CDR2 LQKENI. The CDR3 totals 15 residues. The CDR3 bases that were read are TGTGCCAGCTCACCGGACAGGGGGTGGGATCAGCCG. Protein product: CASSPDRGWDQP. The CDR3 in full is CASSPDRGWDQPQYF.

Comments on this clone: The CDR3 is cut off 3 residues early in the read; its end comes from the germline J gene. V is TRBV7-9 and J is TRBJ2-7; TRBD1 matches at 7 bases. The V gene's germline CDR1 is SEHNR and CDR2 FQNEAQ (reference sequence). Losses at the gene ends were 4 bases for V and 4 bases for J; bases not matched to a gene: 10. The CDR3 contains 15 residues. Here the CDR3 reads CASSYHRDSGYEQYF. The CDR3 DNA, read in part, is TGTGCCAGCAGCTACCACCGGGACAGTGGGTACGAG.

A note on this clone: The read finishes 3 residues shy of the CDR3 end, and the germline J gene is used to complete it. Other DNA sequences in the same sample also yield this CDR3. This chain connects TRBV20-1 to TRBJ2-2; 8 positions agree with TRBD1. With 3 bases clipped from V and 2 bases from J, the junction kept 11 bases outside the gene matches. Germline V gene data show CDR1 as DFQATT and CDR2 as SNEGSKA (reference sequence). The CDR3 spans 17 residues. Incomplete CDR3 DNA: TGCAGTGCTAGGGACGCAGACAGGGGAGGAAACACCGGGGAG. Its translation is CSARDADRGGNTGE. The CDR3 in its entirety is CSARDADRGGNTGELFF.

Note on this clone: The CDR3 end falls 3 residues outside the read, so it is completed with the germline J gene. The chain has TRBV20-1 and TRBJ2-2, with D possibly TRBD2 on 6 matching bases. CDR1 DFQATT and CDR2 SNEGSKA come from the germline V gene (reference sequence). V was trimmed by 4 bases and J by 1 base, leaving 10 bases between them. CDR3 length equals 14 residues. CDR3 DNA, as far as it was read: TGCAGTGCTATAGGACTATTGAACACCGGGGAG. It is translated as CSAIGLLNTGE. The entire CDR3 sequence reads CSAIGLLNTGELFF.

For this clone: The observed sequence ends 3 residues before the CDR3 terminus, with the missing tail filled in from the germline J gene. The chain carries TRBV4-1 and TRBJ2-7, with 8 positions matching TRBD1. Looked up from germline, CDR1 is MGHRA and CDR2 is YSYEKL. Trimming cost V 6 bases and J 6 bases; bases outside gene matches: 4. This CDR3 spans 12 amino acids. The CDR3 is CASRPGGGEQYF. The sequenced part of the CDR3 DNA is TGCGCCAGCAGACCAGGGGGCGGCGAG.

Comment on this clone: The CDR3 end falls 3 residues outside the read, so it is completed with the germline J gene. The rearrangement joins TRBV2 to TRBJ1-2, with 10 positions matching TRBD1. J was trimmed by 5 bases and V by 5 bases; bases with no gene match: 5. The germline V gene has CDR1 SNHLY and CDR2 FYNNEI. CDR3 size: 14 residues. The CDR3: CASSKEGQGYGYTF. CDR3 DNA, as far as it was read: TGTGCCAGCAGTAAAGAGGGACAGGGGTATGGC. The variable domain in full, completed from reference TRBV2 and TRBJ1-2, reads EPEVTQTPSHQVTQMGQEVILRCVPISNHLYFYWYRQILGQKVEFLVSFYNNEISEKSEIFDDQFSVERPDGSNFTLKIRSTKLEDSAMYFCASSKEGQGYGYTFGSGTRLTVV.

CDR3 DNA, as far as it was read: TGTGCCAGCAGTTGGACAGGGGGAATGGGAAACACC. Translating it yields CASSWTGGMGNT. The full CDR3 protein is CASSWTGGMGNTIYF. This rearrangement joins TRBV2 to TRBJ1-3, with 10 nucleotides matching TRBD1. The read halts 3 residues ahead of the CDR3 end, with the missing end drawn from the germline J gene. Per the germline V gene, CDR1 is SNHLY and CDR2 is FYNNEI. V dropped 5 bases and J dropped 4; count of bases not matched to a gene: 5. This CDR3 is 15 amino acids long.

This clone counts as medium-sized by frequency. CDR3 in amino acids: CAWSAVTTGFSPLFF. The CDR3 bases that were read are TGTGCCTGGAGTGCCGTCACTACAGGGTTTTCACCA. This rearrangement joins TRBV30 to TRBJ1-4; D perhaps matches TRBD1 (6 bases). The read terminates 3 residues before the CDR3 end, so the remaining end is supplied by the germline J gene. Germline assignment: CDR1 GTSNPN and CDR2 SVGIG (reference sequence). This CDR3 contains 15 residues.

As to this clone: The sequence runs out 3 residues before the end of the CDR3; the remainder is reconstructed from the germline J gene. This rearrangement joins TRBV6-1 to TRBJ2-7; D is ambiguous. The CDR3 is 16 residues long. From germline, CDR1 is MNHNS and CDR2 SASEGT. V dropped 2 bases and J dropped 0 bases, with 14 bases sitting between them. The CDR3 loop reads CASSESYRAHSYEQYF. Partial CDR3 DNA: TGTGCCAGCAGTGAATCCTATAGGGCCCACTCCTACGAG.

To note about this clone: The sequenced fragment ends 3 residues before the CDR3 boundary, so the rest is inferred from the germline J gene. This chain uses TRBV14 with TRBJ2-1, with D possibly TRBD2 on 6 matching bases. Germline lookup yields CDR1 SGHDN and CDR2 FVKESK. The V and J ends lost 3 bases and 4 bases respectively, with 16 bases between them. This CDR3 region has 16 residues. The CDR3 spells CASSHPEGLLYNEQFF. The sequenced part of the CDR3 DNA is TGTGCCAGCAGCCATCCTGAAGGACTATTATACAATGAG.

For this clone: The DNA ends 3 residues before the CDR3 does, and the rest of the CDR3 is filled in from the germline J gene. The chain is built from TRBV19 and TRBJ1-2, with 7 bases identical to TRBD1. The CDR3 has 15 amino acids. The V gene's germline CDR1 is LNHDA and CDR2 SQIVND (reference sequence). V lost 4 bases, J lost 2 bases, and 7 bases stayed unmatched. CDR3 bases read: TGTGCCAGTAGTACCCCGCTGACAGGGAACTATGGC. Its protein product is CASSTPLTGNYG. The whole CDR3 is CASSTPLTGNYGYTF.

With regard to this clone: The sequenced fragment ends 3 residues before the CDR3 boundary, so the rest is inferred from the germline J gene. The rearrangement links TRBV19 to TRBJ2-3, with 7 bases that match TRBD2. V shed 5 bases and J 6 bases; nucleotides not matched to a gene: 17. This CDR3 has 17 amino acids. Germline CDR1 and CDR2: LNHDA and SQIVND (reference sequence). CDR3 protein: CASSDFGTTVRPDTQYF. CDR3 DNA, as far as it was read: TGTGCCAGTAGTGATTTCGGGACTACCGTTCGGCCCGATACG.

As concerns this clone: The missing CDR3 end, 3 residues past where the read stops, is filled in from the germline J gene. The chain joins TRBV5-3 to TRBJ2-6, with D perhaps matching TRBD1 (5 bases). TRBV5-3 carries the ORF label, with uncertain function. The CDR3 has 13 residues. The sequenced CDR3 bases are TGTGCCAGAAGCGCAGGACAAGGTAAGCTC. The encoded protein is CARSAGQGKL. The full CDR3 sequence reads CARSAGQGKLLTF.

Note on this clone: Coverage ceases 3 residues before the CDR3 finishes, and the germline J gene fills in the end. The chain combines TRBV19 with TRBJ1-1, with unresolved D. The V gene lost 7 bases and the J gene lost 5 bases, with 23 bases spanning the gap. Germline V gives CDR1 LNHDA, CDR2 SQIVND (reference sequence). The CDR3 is made up of 16 amino acids. The sequenced part of the CDR3 DNA is TGTGCCAGTACCACCGGGGAAGGGAGAGGGTTTACTGAA. Translation gives CASTTGEGRGFTE. In full, the CDR3 reads CASTTGEGRGFTEAFF. The complete variable domain, with remaining parts taken from reference TRBV19 and TRBJ1-1, reads DGGITQSPKYLFRKEGQNVTLSCEQNLNHDAMYWYRQDPGQGLRLIYYSQIVNDFQKGDIAEGYSVSREKKESFPLTVTSAQKNPTAFYLCASTTGEGRGFTEAFFGQGTRLTVV.

Details on this clone: Read sequence stops 3 residues before the CDR3 end, and the germline J gene provides the missing end. The chain joins TRBV11-3 to TRBJ2-5, with 8 bases fitting TRBD2. CDR1 SGHNT and CDR2 YENEEA come from the germline V gene. With 5 bases clipped from V and 4 bases from J, the junction kept 9 bases outside the gene matches. The CDR3 consists of 15 residues. CDR3 in amino acids: CASSQNGLASETQYF. The CDR3 DNA, read in part, is TGTGCCAGCAGCCAGAACGGACTAGCTTCAGAGACC.

For this clone: The CDR3 extends 3 residues past the end of the read, so its final part is completed from the germline J gene. V is TRBV4-1 and J is TRBJ2-7; 8 bases align to TRBD1. The length of the CDR3 is 17 residues. With 4 bases clipped from V and 6 bases from J, the junction kept 17 bases outside the gene matches. The germline V gene encodes CDR1 MGHRA and CDR2 YSYEKL. This chain's CDR3 is CASSPISSGTGLFEQYF. The covered CDR3 bases are TGCGCCAGCAGCCCCATTTCATCCGGGACAGGTCTTTTCGAG.

A remark on this clone: The read finishes 3 residues shy of the CDR3 end, and the germline J gene is used to complete it. The chain is built from TRBV29-1 and TRBJ2-5; D is possibly TRBD1 (5 bases). Germline loops: CDR1 SQVTM, CDR2 ANQGSEA. V was shortened by 3 bases and J by 4 bases, with 9 bases between the two germline ends. This CDR3 is 12 amino acids long. CDR3 sequence: CSVDWQGETQYF. The DNA read from the CDR3 is TGCAGCGTTGATTGGCAGGGAGAGACC.